The source of this T cell receptor (beta chain) is a study of OX40 agonist ivuxolimab in advanced cancers. Notes on this clone: Its antigen is currently unknown.

The CDR3 runs to 15 residues. Looked up from germline, CDR1 is GTSNPN and CDR2 is SVGIG (reference sequence). Trimming shortened V by 2 bases and J by 6 bases, and 16 bases separated the two germline ends. Generated by immunoSEQ multiplex PCR, the TCRdb table keeps only in-frame clones and is missing some. The data hold roughly 73,000 clones, with 89% observed a single time. Study results and limitations: Both blood CD4+ and CD8+ T cells showed clonal growth by week 6 at 0.1 to 3.0 mg/kg.

This TCR was recovered from an adult with an advanced solid tumor such as melanoma, head and neck, liver or kidney cancer. The sample was CD4+ or CD8+ T cells sorted from blood, taken in a trial of the OX40 agonist ivuxolimab. The V and J genes are TRBV30 and TRBJ2-2, with D maybe TRBD1 (5 bases). CDR3 in DNA: TGTGCCTGGAGTATCAGGGTCTCGTCTGCCGGGGAGCTGTTTTTT. Residues: CAWSIRVSSAGELFF.